The subject of this entry is one TCR beta chain. Original handling: Nucleated cell counts were estimated from reference gene primer amplification. Produced via immunoSEQ multiplex PCR; TCRdb's table is partial and in-frame only. D and trimming were read from the DNA, whereas the V and J calls and clone size are those reported in that table. Seen here are some 300,000 clones, over 85% observed once, and the top ten hold 1.5% to 2%. Followed longitudinally, the Seattle patients had been enrolled during active infection. This sample is part of a study of blood T cell repertoires in COVID-19. About the research overall: The United States, Italy and Spain were the sources of the acute and convalescent COVID-19 samples. From T cells, B-cell-depleted T cells, or PBMCs came the material, which was cDNA or gDNA.

Material for sequencing was peripheral blood. The source of this sequence is a woman aged 25 to 39 with COVID-19, enrolled during active disease.

Here the CDR3 DNA reads TGTGCCAGCTCAAGACACCCTGAAGCTTTCTTT. Protein sequence: CASSRHPEAFF. The chain links TRBV18 to TRBJ1-1; D unresolved. Deletions cut 5 bases from V and 6 bases from J, with 7 bases between. The V gene's germline CDR1 is KGHSH and CDR2 LQKENI. CDR3 length equals 11 residues. The complete variable domain, with remaining parts taken from reference TRBV18 and TRBJ1-1, reads NAGVMQNPRHLVRRRGQEARLRCSPMKGHSHVYWYRQLPEEGLKFMVYLQKENIIDESGMPKERFSAEFPKEGPSILRIQQVVRGDSAAYFCASSRHPEAFFGQGTRLTVV.